This T cell receptor beta chain was identified during a study of T cells in Graves' hyperthyroidism and ophthalmopathy. The TCR beta CDR3 regions underwent amplification using RNA transcripts as the source. HTBI primers were the set used in a first-round RT-PCR of the TCR CDR3. MiXCR was run by TCRdb on the multiplex PCR reads, yielding one entry per CDR3 protein. The table includes under 400,000 distinct CDR3 sequences, roughly 20% detected once. Losses at the gene ends were 3 bases for V and 5 bases for J; bases not matched to a gene: 11. The CDR3 is made up of 17 amino acids. Germline CDR1 ENHRY, CDR2 SYGVKD.

The V and J genes are TRBV10-3 and TRBJ2-7; TRBD1 aligns across 12 bases. The clonotype was recovered from a woman aged 45-59 years with Graves' hyperthyroidism. Sequenced sample: blood. CDR3 amino acids: CAISDGPRDRGLNEQYV. The CDR3 DNA follows: TGTGCCATCAGTGACGGCCCCCGGGACAGGGGGCTGAACGAGCAGTACGTC.